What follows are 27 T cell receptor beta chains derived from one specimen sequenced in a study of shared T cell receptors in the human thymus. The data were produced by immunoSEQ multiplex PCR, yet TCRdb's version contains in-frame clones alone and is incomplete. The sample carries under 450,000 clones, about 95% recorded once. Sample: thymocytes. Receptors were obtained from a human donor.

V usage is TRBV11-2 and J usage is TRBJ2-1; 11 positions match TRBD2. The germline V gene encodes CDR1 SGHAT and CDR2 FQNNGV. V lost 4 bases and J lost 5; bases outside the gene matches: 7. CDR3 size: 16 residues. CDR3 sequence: CASSCIAGGPDNEQFF. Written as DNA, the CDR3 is TGTGCCAGCAGCTGCATAGCGGGAGGGCCTGACAATGAGCAGTTCTTC.

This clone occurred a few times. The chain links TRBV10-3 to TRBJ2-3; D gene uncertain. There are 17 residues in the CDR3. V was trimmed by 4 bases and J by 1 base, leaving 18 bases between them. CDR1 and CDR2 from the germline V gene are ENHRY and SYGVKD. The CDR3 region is CAISVVIQETGTDTQYF. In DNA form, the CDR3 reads TGTGCCATCAGTGTAGTGATCCAGGAAACCGGCACAGATACGCAGTATTTT.

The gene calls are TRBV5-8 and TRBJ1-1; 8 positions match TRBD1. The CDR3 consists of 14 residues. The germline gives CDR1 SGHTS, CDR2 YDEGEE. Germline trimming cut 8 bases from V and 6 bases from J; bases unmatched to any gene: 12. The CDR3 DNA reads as TGTGCCAGACCCACGGACAGGGAAGGTTCTGAAGCTTTCTTT. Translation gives CARPTDREGSEAFF.

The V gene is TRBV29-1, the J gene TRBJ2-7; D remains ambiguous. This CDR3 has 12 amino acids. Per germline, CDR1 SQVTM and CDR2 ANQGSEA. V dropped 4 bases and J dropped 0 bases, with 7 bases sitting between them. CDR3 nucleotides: TGCAGCGTTGGTGGCGCCTCCTACGAGCAGTACTTC. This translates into CSVGGASYEQYF.

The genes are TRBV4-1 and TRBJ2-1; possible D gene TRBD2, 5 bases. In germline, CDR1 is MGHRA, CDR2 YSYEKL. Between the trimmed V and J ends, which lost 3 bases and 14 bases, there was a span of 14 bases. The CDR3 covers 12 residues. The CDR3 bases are TGCGCCAGCAGCCAGAAACTAGTCCCTAAGTTCTTC. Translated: CASSQKLVPKFF.

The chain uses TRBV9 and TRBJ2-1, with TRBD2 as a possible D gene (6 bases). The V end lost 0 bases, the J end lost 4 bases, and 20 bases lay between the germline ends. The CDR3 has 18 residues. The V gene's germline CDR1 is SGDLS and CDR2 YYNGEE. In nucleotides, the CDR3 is TGTGCCAGCAGCGTAGGGGGAGGTAGGACGCCCTCGTACAATGAGCAGTTCTTC. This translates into CASSVGGGRTPSYNEQFF.

The CDR3 region is CASSHPRTGGNTNEKLFF. The CDR3 nucleotides are TGTGCCAGCAGCCATCCCCGGACAGGGGGAAATACTAATGAAAAACTGTTTTTT. V is TRBV7-8 and J is TRBJ1-4; 10 bases match TRBD1. Germline loops: CDR1 SGHVS, CDR2 FQNEAQ. V lost 5 bases, J lost 2 bases, and 11 bases stayed unmatched. The CDR3 consists of 18 residues. Full variable domain (rest looked up from reference TRBV7-8 and TRBJ1-4): GAGVSQSPRYKVAKRGQDVALRCDPISGHVSLFWYQQALGQGPEFLTYFQNEAQLDKSGLPSDRFFAERPEGSVSTLKIQRTQQEDSAVYLCASSHPRTGGNTNEKLFFGSGTQLSVL.

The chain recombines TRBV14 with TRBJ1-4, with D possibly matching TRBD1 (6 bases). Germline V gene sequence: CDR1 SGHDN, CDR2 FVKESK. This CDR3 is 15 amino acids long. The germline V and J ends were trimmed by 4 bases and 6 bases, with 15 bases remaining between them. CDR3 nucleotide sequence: TGTGCCAGCAGCCCAAGGGGGGCCGGGGATGAAAAACTGTTTTTT. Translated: CASSPRGAGDEKLFF. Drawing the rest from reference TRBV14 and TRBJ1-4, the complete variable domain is EAGVTQFPSHSVIEKGQTVTLRCDPISGHDNLYWYRRVMGKEIKFLLHFVKESKQDESGMPNNRFLAERTGGTYSTLKVQPAELEDSGVYFCASSPRGAGDEKLFFGSGTQLSVL.

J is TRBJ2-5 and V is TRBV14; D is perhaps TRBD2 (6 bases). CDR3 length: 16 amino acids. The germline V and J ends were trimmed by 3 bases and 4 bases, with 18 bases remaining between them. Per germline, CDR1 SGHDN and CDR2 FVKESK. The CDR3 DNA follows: TGTGCCAGCAGCCAGATGATAGCGGAAAACGGAGAGACCCAGTACTTC. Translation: CASSQMIAENGETQYF.

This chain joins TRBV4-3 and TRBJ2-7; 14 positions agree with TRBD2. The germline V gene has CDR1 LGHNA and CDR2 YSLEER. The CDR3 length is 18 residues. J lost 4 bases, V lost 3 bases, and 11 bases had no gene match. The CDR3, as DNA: TGCGCCAGCAGCCATCGGACTAGCGGGAGGATGTTAGGATACGAGCAGTACTTC. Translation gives CASSHRTSGRMLGYEQYF.

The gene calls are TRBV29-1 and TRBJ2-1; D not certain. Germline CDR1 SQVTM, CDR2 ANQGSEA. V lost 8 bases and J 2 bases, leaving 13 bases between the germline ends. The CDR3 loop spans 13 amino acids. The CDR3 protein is CSPSRWTYNEQFF. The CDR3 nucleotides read TGCAGCCCATCCCGGTGGACCTACAATGAGCAGTTCTTC.

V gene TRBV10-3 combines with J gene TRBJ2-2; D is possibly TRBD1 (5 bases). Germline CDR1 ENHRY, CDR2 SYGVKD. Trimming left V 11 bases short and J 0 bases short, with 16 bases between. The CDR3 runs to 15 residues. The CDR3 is CAGSFGAANTGELFF. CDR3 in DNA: TGTGCCGGATCCTTTGGGGCAGCGAACACCGGGGAGCTGTTTTTT.

The CDR3 sequence is CATRLGVGDTEAFF. The CDR3 coding sequence is TGTGCCACCCGGTTGGGGGTAGGGGACACTGAAGCTTTCTTT. The rearrangement uses TRBV27 and TRBJ1-1; TRBD1 might be the D (5 bases). Trimming left V 10 bases short and J 3 bases short, with 18 bases between. This CDR3 has 14 amino acids. Germline loops: CDR1 MNHEY, CDR2 SMNVEV (reference sequence).

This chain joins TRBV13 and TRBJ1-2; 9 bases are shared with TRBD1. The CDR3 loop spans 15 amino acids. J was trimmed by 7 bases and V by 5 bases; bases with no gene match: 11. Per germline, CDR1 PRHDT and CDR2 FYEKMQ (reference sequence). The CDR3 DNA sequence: TGTGCCAGCAGCCCCAGCGGGACAGGGTTCCTTGGCTACACCTTC. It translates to CASSPSGTGFLGYTF.

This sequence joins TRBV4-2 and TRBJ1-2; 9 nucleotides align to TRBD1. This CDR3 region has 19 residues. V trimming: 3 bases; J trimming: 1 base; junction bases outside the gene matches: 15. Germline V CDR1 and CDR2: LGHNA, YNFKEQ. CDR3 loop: CASSQDGGDRDMSNYGYTF. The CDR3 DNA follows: TGTGCCAGCAGCCAGGATGGGGGGGACAGGGATATGAGTAACTATGGCTACACCTTC.

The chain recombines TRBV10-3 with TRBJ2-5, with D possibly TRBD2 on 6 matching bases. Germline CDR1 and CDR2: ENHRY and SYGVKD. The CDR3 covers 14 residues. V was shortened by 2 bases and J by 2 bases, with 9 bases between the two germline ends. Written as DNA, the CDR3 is TGTGCCATCAGTGAGGCGACTAGGCAAGAGACCCAGTACTTC. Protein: CAISEATRQETQYF.

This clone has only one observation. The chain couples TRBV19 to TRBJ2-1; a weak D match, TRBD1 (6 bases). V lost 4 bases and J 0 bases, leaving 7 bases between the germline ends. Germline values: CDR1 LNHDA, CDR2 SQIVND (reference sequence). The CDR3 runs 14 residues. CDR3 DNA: TGTGCCAGTAGTAGGGACACCTCCTACAATGAGCAGTTCTTC. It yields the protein CASSRDTSYNEQFF.

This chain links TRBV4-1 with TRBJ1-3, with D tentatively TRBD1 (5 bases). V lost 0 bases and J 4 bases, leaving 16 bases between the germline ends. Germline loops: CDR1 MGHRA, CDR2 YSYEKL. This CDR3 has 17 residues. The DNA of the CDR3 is TGCGCCAGCAGCCAAGAGGTTGGTCCCAAGGGGGGAAACACCATATATTTT. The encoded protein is CASSQEVGPKGGNTIYF.

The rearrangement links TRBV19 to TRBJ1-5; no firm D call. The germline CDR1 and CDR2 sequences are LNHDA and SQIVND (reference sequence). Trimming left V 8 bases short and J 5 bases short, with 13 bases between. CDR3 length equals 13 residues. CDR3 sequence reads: CASHSAKYQPQHF. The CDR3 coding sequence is TGTGCCAGTCACTCCGCCAAGTATCAGCCCCAGCATTTT.

This CDR3 is CASSLCINGKLFF. In DNA, the CDR3 is TGCGCCAGCAGCTTGTGTATTAACGGAAAACTGTTTTTT. This chain joins TRBV5-1 and TRBJ1-4; D gene uncertain. CDR3 length equals 13 residues. Trimming shortened V by 1 base and J by 10 bases, and 11 bases separated the two germline ends. In germline, CDR1 is SGHRS, CDR2 YFSETQ.

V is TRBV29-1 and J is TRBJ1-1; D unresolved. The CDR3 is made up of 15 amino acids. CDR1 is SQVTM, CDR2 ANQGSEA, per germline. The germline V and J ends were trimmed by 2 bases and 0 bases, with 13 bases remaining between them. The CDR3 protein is CSVETRRRMNTEAFF. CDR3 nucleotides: TGCAGCGTTGAAACCCGACGGCGGATGAACACTGAAGCTTTCTTT.

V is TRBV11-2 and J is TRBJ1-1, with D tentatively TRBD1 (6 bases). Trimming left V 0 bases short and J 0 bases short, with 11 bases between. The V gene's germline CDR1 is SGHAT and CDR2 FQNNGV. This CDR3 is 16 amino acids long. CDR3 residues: CASSLEPGHMNTEAFF. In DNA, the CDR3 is TGTGCCAGCAGCTTAGAACCGGGACATATGAACACTGAAGCTTTCTTT.

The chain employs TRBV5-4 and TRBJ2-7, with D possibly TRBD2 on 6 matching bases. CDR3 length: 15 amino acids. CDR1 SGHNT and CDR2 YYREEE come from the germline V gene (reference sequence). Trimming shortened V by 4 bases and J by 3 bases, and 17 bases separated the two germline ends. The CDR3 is CASSQEHRRGYEQYF. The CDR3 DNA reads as TGTGCCAGCAGCCAAGAACATCGGCGGGGCTACGAGCAGTACTTC.

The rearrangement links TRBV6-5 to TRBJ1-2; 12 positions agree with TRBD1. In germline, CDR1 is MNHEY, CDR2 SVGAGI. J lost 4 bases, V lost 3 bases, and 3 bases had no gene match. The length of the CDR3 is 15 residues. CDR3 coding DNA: TGTGCCAGCAGTTATGGGACAGGGGGCTGCTATGGCTACACCTTC. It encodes CASSYGTGGCYGYTF.

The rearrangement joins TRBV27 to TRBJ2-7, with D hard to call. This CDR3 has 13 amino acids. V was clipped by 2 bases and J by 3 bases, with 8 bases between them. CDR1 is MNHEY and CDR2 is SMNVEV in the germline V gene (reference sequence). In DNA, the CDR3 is TGTGCCAGCAGTTTACGCAGACACTACGAGCAGTACTTC. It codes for CASSLRRHYEQYF.

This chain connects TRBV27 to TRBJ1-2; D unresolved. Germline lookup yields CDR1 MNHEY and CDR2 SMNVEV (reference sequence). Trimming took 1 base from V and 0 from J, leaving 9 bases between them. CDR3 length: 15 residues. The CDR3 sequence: CASSLLPLPNYGYTF. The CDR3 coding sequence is TGTGCCAGCAGTTTATTGCCCCTACCTAACTATGGCTACACCTTC.

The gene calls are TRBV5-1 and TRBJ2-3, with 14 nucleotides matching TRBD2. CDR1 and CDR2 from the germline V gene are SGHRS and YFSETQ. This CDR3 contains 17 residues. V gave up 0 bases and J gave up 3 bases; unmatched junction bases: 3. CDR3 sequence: CASSLGLAGGKTDTQYF. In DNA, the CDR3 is TGCGCCAGCAGCTTGGGACTAGCGGGAGGGAAGACAGATACGCAGTATTTT.